A selection of T cell receptor beta chains follows, all from one sample in a study of T-cell memory formation after mild COVID-19. TCRdb fed the 5' RACE reads into MiXCR, producing one record per CDR3 protein. This table holds some 68,000 distinct CDR3 sequences, 16% found once. Sequenced: PBMCs or a T cell subset sorted from them (not recorded which). The receptors derive from an adult woman who had mild COVID-19 (a few samples of this study predate the infection). Cell type and time point are not known. Both conserved end residues are part of each CDR3. Each record gives: V gene, clone size, J gene, D gene, CDR3 DNA, CDR3 protein. D genes are given only for firm matches. The listing skips clone size in some rows; elsewhere it reads once, few, many or a size class.

V: TRBV7-9; size: many; J: TRBJ2-5; D: TRBD2; DNA: TGTGCCAGCAGCCCCAGGACTAGCGGGGGAAAGACCCAGTACTTC; CDR3: CASSPRTSGGKTQYF
V: TRBV20-1; size: .; J: TRBJ2-1; D: TRBD1; DNA: TGCAGTGCTAGCCCGACAGGGGGCTCCTACAATGAGCAGTTCTTC; CDR3: CSASPTGGSYNEQFF
V: TRBV7-2; size: many; J: TRBJ2-5; D: TRBD2; DNA: TGTGCCAGCAGCTTAGGACTAGCGGGTCAGGAAGAGACCCAGTACTTC; CDR3: CASSLGLAGQEETQYF
V: TRBV12-3/TRBV12-4; size: .; J: TRBJ2-7; D: .; DNA: TGTGCCAGCAGTCTTATTATGAACGAGCAGTACTTC; CDR3: CASSLIMNEQYF
V: TRBV19; size: few; J: TRBJ2-5; D: TRBD1; DNA: TGTGCCAGTACCTCCGGGACAGGGTGGGGAGAGACCCAGTACTTC; CDR3: CASTSGTGWGETQYF
V: TRBV27; size: few; J: TRBJ2-7; D: .; DNA: TGTGCCACCTATGATGTGGGCGAGCAGTACTTC; CDR3: CATYDVGEQYF
V: TRBV4-3; size: few; J: TRBJ2-7; D: .; DNA: TGCGCCAGCAGCCCGACGGGGGCCCTACGCCACGAGCAGTACTTC; CDR3: CASSPTGALRHEQYF
V: TRBV7-8; size: .; J: TRBJ2-2; D: .; DNA: TGTGCCAGCAGTTACAGTGAGAACACCGGGGAGCTGTTTTTT; CDR3: CASSYSENTGELFF
V: TRBV7-8; size: few; J: TRBJ2-3; D: .; DNA: TGTGCCAGCAGCTTAGTTGGGGGGCAAGCAGATACGCAGTATTTT; CDR3: CASSLVGGQADTQYF
V: TRBV4-1; size: few; J: TRBJ2-7; D: TRBD2; DNA: TGCGCCAGCAGCCCTGGGGCGGGGGTTTCCTCCTACGAGCAGTACTTC; CDR3: CASSPGAGVSSYEQYF
V: TRBV2; size: .; J: TRBJ2-1; D: TRBD2; DNA: TGTGCCAGCACCCTAGCGGGACACAGGAACAATGAGCAGTTCTTC; CDR3: CASTLAGHRNNEQFF
V: TRBV30; size: few; J: TRBJ2-3; D: .; DNA: TGTGCCTGGAGTGTCCAAGATACGCAGTATTTT; CDR3: CAWSVQDTQYF
V: TRBV7-9; size: few; J: TRBJ1-2; D: .; DNA: TGTGCCAGCAGCTCGACAGGACTGGACTATGGCTACACCTTC; CDR3: CASSSTGLDYGYTF
V: TRBV6-5; size: few; J: TRBJ2-1; D: TRBD1; DNA: TGTGCCAGCAGTTACTCGGACAGGGATTACAATGAGCAGTTCTTC; CDR3: CASSYSDRDYNEQFF
V: TRBV29-1; size: .; J: TRBJ2-3; D: .; DNA: TGCAGCGTTCGTCCGGATACGCAGTATTTT; CDR3: CSVRPDTQYF
V: TRBV6-5; size: .; J: TRBJ2-1; D: TRBD1; DNA: TGTGCCAGCAGTTACTCGGTCTACAGGGGGCTCCATGAGCAGTTCTTC; CDR3: CASSYSVYRGLHEQFF